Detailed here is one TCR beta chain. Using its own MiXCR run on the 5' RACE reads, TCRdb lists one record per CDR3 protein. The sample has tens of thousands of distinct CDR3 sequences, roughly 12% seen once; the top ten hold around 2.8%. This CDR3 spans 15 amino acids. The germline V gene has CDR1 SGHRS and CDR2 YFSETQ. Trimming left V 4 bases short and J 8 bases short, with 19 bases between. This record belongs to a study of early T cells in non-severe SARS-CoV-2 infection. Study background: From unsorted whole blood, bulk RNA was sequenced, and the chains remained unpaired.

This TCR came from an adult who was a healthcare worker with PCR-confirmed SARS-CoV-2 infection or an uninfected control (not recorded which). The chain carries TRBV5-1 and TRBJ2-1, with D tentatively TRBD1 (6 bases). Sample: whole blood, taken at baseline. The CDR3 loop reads CASSQTQGRIYEQFF. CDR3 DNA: TGCGCCAGCAGCCAGACACAGGGTAGGATCTATGAGCAGTTCTTC.